This T cell receptor (beta chain) was sequenced during a study of T cell changes during pregnancy in multiple sclerosis. Profiling relied on immunoSEQ multiplex PCR, and the TCRdb table lists in-frame clones only, not all of them. The data hold 98,000 or so clones, with 90% to 95% observed a single time. The V end was cut by 3 bases, the J end by 2 bases, with 15 bases between. The CDR3 has 15 residues. Germline values: CDR1 SQVTM, CDR2 ANQGSEA. The chain couples TRBV29-1 to TRBJ2-3; maybe TRBD1 (6 bases). This sample comprised peripheral blood, obtained after pregnancy. The sequence came from a female donor with multiple sclerosis, enrolled in a pregnancy study. CDR3 residues: CSVEDGQYSTDTQYF. Written as DNA, the CDR3 is TGCAGCGTTGAGGACGGACAGTACTCCACAGATACGCAGTATTTT.